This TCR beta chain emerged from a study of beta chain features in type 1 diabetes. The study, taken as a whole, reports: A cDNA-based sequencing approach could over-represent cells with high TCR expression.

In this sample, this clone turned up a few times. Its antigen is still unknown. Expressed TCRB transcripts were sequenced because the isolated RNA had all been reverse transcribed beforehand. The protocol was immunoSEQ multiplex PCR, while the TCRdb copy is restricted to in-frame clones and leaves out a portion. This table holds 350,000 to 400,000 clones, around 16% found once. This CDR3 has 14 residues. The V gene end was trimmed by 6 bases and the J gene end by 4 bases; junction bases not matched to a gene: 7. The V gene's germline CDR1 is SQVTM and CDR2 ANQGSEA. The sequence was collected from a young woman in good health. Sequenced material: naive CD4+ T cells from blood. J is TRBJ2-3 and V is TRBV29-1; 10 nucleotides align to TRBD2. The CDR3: CSVKAGGGPDTQYF. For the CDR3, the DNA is TGCAGCGTGAAAGCGGGAGGGGGCCCAGATACGCAGTATTTT.